This T cell receptor beta chain was sequenced for a study of Tregs in tolerant kidney transplant recipients. Concerning this clone itself: The antigen is unknown.

Notes on the study in general: Activated donor B cell expansion appeared to reveal the most relevant donor-specific TCRbeta repertoire.

Here immunoSEQ multiplex PCR was the method, and the copy in TCRdb shows in-frame clones only, minus some. This sample has more than 75,000 clones, with approximately 93% found just once. Unmatched junction bases numbered 6, after V lost 0 bases and J lost 1 base. From germline, CDR1 is MNHEY and CDR2 SVGAGI. The length of the CDR3 is 16 residues. CD4+CD25+CD127- Tregs, CD4+CD25- non-Tregs, CD4 and CD8 cells were sorted. V usage is TRBV6-5 and J usage is TRBJ2-7, with TRBD1 matching over 7 bases. This clonotype originated in a human donor who received a combined kidney and bone marrow transplant. This specimen consisted of CD4+ T cells from blood, obtained before the transplant. CDR3 nucleotides: TGTGCCAGCAGTTACTCGAGCAGGGGGTCGTCCTACGAGCAGTACTTC. Its protein product is CASSYSSRGSSYEQYF.